The 32 T cell receptor beta chains below all came from one sample that was sequenced in a study of blood T cell repertoires in COVID-19. Profiled with immunoSEQ multiplex PCR; TCRdb holds only in-frame clones, not every one. The sample has about 240,000 clones, over 80% seen once. Material for sequencing was peripheral blood. These receptors came from a woman in her fifties or sixties with active or convalescent COVID-19.

The rearrangement links TRBV5-1 to TRBJ2-7; D is uncertain. V shed 3 bases and J shed 2 bases, with 15 bases lying between them. Germline V gene lookup returns CDR1 SGHRS and CDR2 YFSETQ. The CDR3 is 15 amino acids. The CDR3 DNA is TGCGCCAGCAGCTCCCGCCCCCCAGATCCCTACGAGCAGTACTTC. Translation: CASSSRPPDPYEQYF. The full variable domain, completed using reference TRBV5-1 and TRBJ2-7, is KAGVTQTPRYLIKTRGQQVTLSCSPISGHRSVSWYQQTPGQGLQFLFEYFSETQRNKGNFPGRFSGRQFSNSRSEMNVSTLELGDSALYLCASSSRPPDPYEQYFGPGTRLTVT.

The chain carries TRBV9 and TRBJ1-2; D remains ambiguous. CDR3 length equals 13 residues. Germline CDR1 SGDLS, CDR2 YYNGEE. V was shortened by 0 bases and J by 2 bases, with 5 bases between the two germline ends. CDR3 coding DNA: TGTGCCAGCAGCGTAGGTATCAACTATGGCTACACCTTC. It is translated as CASSVGINYGYTF.

The chain links TRBV2 to TRBJ2-5, with 7 bases fitting TRBD2. V lost 4 bases to trimming and J lost 10 bases; unmatched junction nucleotides: 12. The germline gives CDR1 SNHLY, CDR2 FYNNEI. The CDR3 contains 14 residues. The chain's CDR3 is CASSAETSLNVQYF. For the CDR3, the DNA is TGTGCCAGCAGTGCCGAGACTAGCCTTAATGTCCAGTACTTC.

This sequence joins TRBV5-1 and TRBJ1-2; D remains unclear. The CDR3 is made up of 14 amino acids. Trimming pared 0 bases from V and 6 bases from J, leaving 12 bases between. Germline CDR1 SGHRS, CDR2 YFSETQ. In DNA form, the CDR3 reads TGCGCCAGCAGCTTGGATCCAGGCTCTGATGGCTACACCTTC. This codes for CASSLDPGSDGYTF.

V gene TRBV10-3 combines with J gene TRBJ1-1; tentative D call: TRBD1 (5 bases). CDR1 ENHRY and CDR2 SYGVKD come from the germline V gene. This CDR3 has 11 residues. Trimming took off 0 bases at V and 10 bases at J, with 6 bases between the two ends. The CDR3 is CAISESRVAFF. The CDR3, as DNA: TGTGCCATCAGTGAGTCCAGGGTAGCTTTCTTT.

V is TRBV11-2 and J is TRBJ2-5; TRBD1 agrees at 10 bases. Trimming removed 4 bases from V and 1 base from J; junction bases left unmatched: 6. Per the germline V gene, CDR1 is SGHAT and CDR2 is FQNNGV. The CDR3 is made up of 16 amino acids. The CDR3 sequence: CASSSTWTGGQETQYF. CDR3 DNA sequence: TGTGCCAGCAGCTCTACGTGGACAGGGGGCCAAGAGACCCAGTACTTC.

This clone was seen once. J is TRBJ1-3 and V is TRBV30; D is perhaps TRBD1 (6 bases). The ends were cut back, 2 bases at V and 7 bases at J, with 15 bases in the middle. Per germline, CDR1 GTSNPN and CDR2 SVGIG (reference sequence). The CDR3 has 14 residues. The DNA of the CDR3 is TGTGCCTGGAGTCAGGGGAGCGATTGGAACACCATATATTTT. The encoded protein is CAWSQGSDWNTIYF.

This clone has more than one count but fewer than ten. The chain links TRBV6-6 to TRBJ1-1; D possibly corresponds to TRBD1 (6 bases). The CDR3 is 13 amino acids. V lost 6 bases and J lost 4, with 12 bases in between. Germline lookup yields CDR1 MNHNY and CDR2 SVGAGI (reference sequence). This CDR3 is CASRPNRVTEAFF. The CDR3, as DNA: TGTGCCAGCAGACCGAACAGGGTCACTGAAGCTTTCTTT.

This clone has just one count. The V call is TRBV2, the J call TRBJ2-1; 9 nucleotides agree with TRBD2. J lost 8 bases, V lost 1 base, and 9 bases had no gene match. The CDR3 contains 16 residues. Germline V gene lookup returns CDR1 SNHLY and CDR2 FYNNEI. The CDR3 sequence: CASSEDTRTSGYEQFF. CDR3 nucleotides: TGTGCCAGCAGTGAAGACACTCGAACTAGCGGGTATGAGCAGTTCTTC.

Comments on this clone: Germline and junction disagree at one end, which may indicate a read error. This sequence joins TRBV19 and TRBJ2-2, with D tentatively TRBD2 (7 bases). Germline lookup yields CDR1 LNHDA and CDR2 SQIVND (reference sequence). The CDR3 has 18 amino acids. CDR3 nucleotides: TGTGCCCGTAGAACCGTGGGGGTGGGGGGGGCACGCACCGGGGAGCTGTTTTTT. Its protein product is CARRTVGVGGARTGELFF.

The chain has TRBV24-1 and TRBJ2-5, with 7 bases fitting TRBD1. The germline V gene has CDR1 KGHDR and CDR2 SFDVKD. This CDR3 region has 14 residues. Trimming cost V 3 bases and J 5 bases; bases outside gene matches: 5. In DNA, the CDR3 is TGTGCCACCAGTGATCAGCAGGGGGTGGAGACCCAGTACTTC. Translating it yields CATSDQQGVETQYF.

The V and J genes are TRBV2 and TRBJ1-1; 7 positions agree with TRBD1. V was pared by 6 bases and J by 5 bases, with 9 bases of the junction left unmatched. The CDR3 sequence is 14 residues long. Germline loops: CDR1 SNHLY, CDR2 FYNNEI. CDR3 sequence (DNA): TGTGCCAGCAGGGCGCCAGGGGGATGGACTGAAGCTTTCTTT. Encoded protein: CASRAPGGWTEAFF.

The chain is built from TRBV5-5 and TRBJ1-1, with unresolved D. V was clipped by 2 bases and J by 0 bases, with 11 bases between them. The CDR3 covers 15 residues. From germline, CDR1 is SGHKS and CDR2 YYEKEE (reference sequence). The CDR3 region is CASSFHWSLNTEAFF. The CDR3 nucleotides read TGTGCCAGCAGCTTCCACTGGTCCCTGAACACTGAAGCTTTCTTT. The whole variable domain, remainder taken from reference TRBV5-5 and TRBJ1-1, is DAGVTQSPTHLIKTRGQQVTLRCSPISGHKSVSWYQQVLGQGPQFIFQYYEKEERGRGNFPDRFSARQFPNYSSELNVNALLLGDSALYLCASSFHWSLNTEAFFGQGTRLTVV.

The gene calls are TRBV19 and TRBJ2-5, with 7 bases matching TRBD2. Germline V lookup: CDR1 LNHDA, CDR2 SQIVND (reference sequence). V shed 5 bases and J 5 bases; nucleotides not matched to a gene: 11. This CDR3 spans 15 amino acids. The CDR3 DNA follows: TGTGCCAGTAGTGAGGACTTTGTAGCGGGTGAGACCCAGTACTTC. Its protein is CASSEDFVAGETQYF.

This clone was seen a few times. The chain uses TRBV19 and TRBJ2-7; D gene unclear. The germline V gene has CDR1 LNHDA and CDR2 SQIVND (reference sequence). This CDR3 spans 15 amino acids. V gave up 4 bases and J gave up 4 bases, with 17 bases separating them. The CDR3 here is CASSTSSGGEYEQYF. The CDR3 DNA reads TGTGCCAGTAGTACCTCGTCTGGCGGAGAATACGAGCAGTACTTC.

The chain carries TRBV19 and TRBJ1-1; D is ambiguous. The CDR3 contains 13 residues. The V gene lost 5 bases and the J gene lost 3 bases, with 10 bases spanning the gap. Germline CDR1 and CDR2: LNHDA and SQIVND (reference sequence). Written as DNA, the CDR3 is TGTGCCAGTAGTGCCCAGGTCGACACTGAAGCTTTCTTT. The encoded protein is CASSAQVDTEAFF. The whole variable domain, remainder taken from reference TRBV19 and TRBJ1-1, is DGGITQSPKYLFRKEGQNVTLSCEQNLNHDAMYWYRQDPGQGLRLIYYSQIVNDFQKGDIAEGYSVSREKKESFPLTVTSAQKNPTAFYLCASSAQVDTEAFFGQGTRLTVV.

This clone was seen only a few times. The rearrangement links TRBV4-1 to TRBJ2-2, with D possibly matching TRBD1 (5 bases). Germline V gene data show CDR1 as MGHRA and CDR2 as YSYEKL. This CDR3 spans 11 amino acids. V gave up 6 bases and J gave up 13 bases, with 12 bases separating them. CDR3 amino acids: CASRGLLGLFF. CDR3 nucleotide sequence: TGCGCCAGCAGGGGGCTCCTGGGGCTGTTTTTT.

J is TRBJ2-2 and V is TRBV6-6; perhaps TRBD2 as D (6 bases). The CDR3 runs to 14 residues. Germline V gene data show CDR1 as MNHNY and CDR2 as SVGAGI (reference sequence). Deletions cut 4 bases from V and 4 bases from J, with 10 bases between. CDR3 sequence: CASSFSRGTGELFF. In DNA, the CDR3 is TGTGCCAGCAGTTTCTCGCGGGGCACCGGGGAGCTGTTTTTT.

This sequence joins TRBV7-9 and TRBJ2-2, with TRBD2 as a possible D gene (6 bases). Germline V gene lookup returns CDR1 SEHNR and CDR2 FQNEAQ (reference sequence). V dropped 2 bases and J dropped 1 base, with 11 bases sitting between them. CDR3 length: 16 amino acids. In nucleotides, the CDR3 is TGTGCCAGCAGCTTATTCGGGGGAATGAACACCGGGGAGCTGTTTTTT. Protein: CASSLFGGMNTGELFF.

CDR3 amino acids: CASSPSFAGRAYEQYF. CDR3 in DNA: TGTGCCAGCAGCCCCTCCTTTGCCGGGAGGGCCTACGAGCAGTACTTC. The chain combines TRBV14 with TRBJ2-7; 8 bases are a match to TRBD2. This CDR3 has 16 amino acids. V gave up 4 bases and J gave up 2 bases; unmatched junction bases: 10. Germline CDR1 reads SGHDN; CDR2 reads FVKESK.

This clone was detected a few times. V and J are TRBV18 and TRBJ1-1; D may be TRBD1 (5 bases). V lost 1 base to trimming and J lost 0 bases, with 6 bases between them. This CDR3 is built from 14 residues. Germline values: CDR1 KGHSH, CDR2 LQKENI. CDR3 nucleotides: TGTGCCAGCTCACCACAGGGGATGAACACTGAAGCTTTCTTT. This translates into CASSPQGMNTEAFF.

The J gene is TRBJ2-1, the V gene TRBV27; 7 bases agree with TRBD1. J was trimmed by 0 bases and V by 5 bases; bases with no gene match: 4. From germline, CDR1 is MNHEY and CDR2 SMNVEV (reference sequence). The CDR3 sequence is 15 residues long. CDR3 residues: CASSPRDSSYNEQFF. The DNA for the CDR3 is TGTGCCAGCAGTCCCCGGGACAGCTCCTACAATGAGCAGTTCTTC.

The genes are TRBV10-3 and TRBJ1-5; 10 bases agree with TRBD1. V lost 2 bases to trimming and J lost 7 bases; unmatched junction nucleotides: 5. Germline V gives CDR1 ENHRY, CDR2 SYGVKD. The CDR3 has 15 amino acids. DNA of the CDR3: TGTGCCATCAGTGAGAACGACAGGGGGCGGCAGCCCCAGCATTTT. Protein sequence: CAISENDRGRQPQHF.

This clone was found a few times. CDR3 bases: TGTGCCAGCTGGCTGAACACTGAAGCTTTCTTT. Amino acid sequence: CASWLNTEAFF. V usage is TRBV28 and J usage is TRBJ1-1; unclear D gene. The V gene lost 8 bases and the J gene lost 0 bases, with 4 bases spanning the gap. Germline V gene lookup returns CDR1 MDHEN and CDR2 SYDVKM. This CDR3 contains 11 residues.

For the CDR3, the DNA is TGTGCCAGCAGCCCTGCGGGTTCGGGGAAGACGGGGGAGCTGTTTTTT. It yields the protein CASSPAGSGKTGELFF. The chain combines TRBV11-2 with TRBJ2-2, with D possibly being TRBD2 (5 bases). V was trimmed by 5 bases and J by 8 bases, leaving 21 bases between them. CDR1 and CDR2 from the germline V gene are SGHAT and FQNNGV. The CDR3 spans 16 residues. Full variable domain (outside the CDR3, taken from reference TRBV11-2 and TRBJ2-2): EAGVAQSPRYKIIEKRQSVAFWCNPISGHATLYWYQQILGQGPKLLIQFQNNGVVDDSQLPKDRFSAERLKGVDSTLKIQPAKLEDSAVYLCASSPAGSGKTGELFFGEGSRLTVL.

This clone was observed a single time. The chain uses TRBV19 and TRBJ1-5; tentatively, D is TRBD1 (5 bases). CDR1 LNHDA and CDR2 SQIVND come from the germline V gene (reference sequence). The CDR3 sequence is 16 residues long. V lost 1 base and J lost 5, with 15 bases in between. The chain's CDR3 is CASSIVGRGGDQPQHF. The DNA for the CDR3 is TGTGCCAGTAGTATAGTTGGCCGGGGGGGAGATCAGCCCCAGCATTTT.

The rearrangement uses TRBV21-1 and TRBJ1-6; the listed D gene, TRBD1, was not tested against the DNA. TRBV21-1 is a recognized pseudogene. The CDR3 is 18 residues long. The CDR3 loop reads CASNKARVSDRETSPLHF. Written as DNA, the CDR3 is TGTGCCAGCAACAAAGCAAGGGTATCGGACAGGGAGACGTCACCCCTCCACTTT.

The chain uses TRBV19 and TRBJ2-1; 13 bases map to TRBD2. V shed 6 bases and J 4 bases; nucleotides not matched to a gene: 3. This CDR3 has 15 residues. Per germline, CDR1 LNHDA and CDR2 SQIVND (reference sequence). CDR3 sequence: CASSQGLAGYNEQFF. For the CDR3, the DNA is TGTGCCAGTAGCCAGGGACTAGCGGGGTACAATGAGCAGTTCTTC.

This chain connects TRBV7-2 to TRBJ2-3, with 9 bases matching TRBD2. The CDR3 sequence is 16 residues long. Looked up from germline, CDR1 is SGHTA and CDR2 is FQGNSA. V was pared by 3 bases and J by 5 bases, with 9 bases of the junction left unmatched. The chain's CDR3 is CASSLSLAGEGDTQYF. The DNA for the CDR3 is TGTGCCAGCAGCTTGTCCTTAGCGGGAGAAGGAGATACGCAGTATTTT. The variable domain in full, with the rest retrieved from reference TRBV7-2 and TRBJ2-3, is GAGVSQSPSNKVTEKGKDVELRCDPISGHTALYWYRQSLGQGLEFLIYFQGNSAPDKSGLPSDRFSAERTGGSVSTLTIQRTQQEDSAVYLCASSLSLAGEGDTQYFGPGTRLTVL.

The chain carries TRBV11-3 and TRBJ2-1, with 8 positions matching TRBD2. Losses at the gene ends were 0 bases for V and 4 bases for J; bases not matched to a gene: 11. Germline assignment: CDR1 SGHNT and CDR2 YENEEA. CDR3 size: 18 residues. Here the CDR3 DNA reads TGTGCCAGCAGCTTAGATGGGCCGGGGCGGGAGGTGTACAATGAGCAGTTCTTC. Protein: CASSLDGPGREVYNEQFF.

Note on this clone: The same CDR3 arises from other DNA sequences in this sample as well. The chain joins TRBV30 to TRBJ1-5; no clear D gene. CDR3 length equals 13 residues. Germline V CDR1 and CDR2: GTSNPN, SVGIG (reference sequence). The V and J ends lost 0 bases and 4 bases respectively, with 7 bases between them. For the CDR3, the DNA is TGTGCCTGGAGTGTACGAGGAAATCAGCCCCAGCATTTT. This translates into CAWSVRGNQPQHF.

This chain links TRBV21-1 with TRBJ2-3; the table's D call, TRBD1, was not checked against the DNA. TRBV21-1 is a recognized pseudogene. This CDR3 has 17 amino acids. The CDR3, as DNA: TGTGCCAGCAGCAAATGGGGGGACAGCCATTGCCCAGATACGCAGTATTTT. It is translated as CASSKWGDSHCPDTQYF.